The rows below give T cell receptor beta chains drawn from one sample of a study of blood T cell repertoires in COVID-19. Here immunoSEQ multiplex PCR was the method, and the copy in TCRdb shows in-frame clones only, minus some. Among roughly 180,000 clones, 82% were seen once, and the ten largest hold 15% to 20%. Material: PBMCs or T cells enriched from blood (not recorded which). These receptors all stem from a man aged 55-75 years who had recovered from COVID-19. CDR3s include the opening cysteine and the closing phenylalanine or tryptophan. The D gene is left open where the match is weak. Some rows have no size entry. The others give once, few or many, or a class for an expanded clone.

J gene | D gene | V gene | clone size | CDR3 DNA | CDR3 protein
TRBJ1-3 | TRBD1 | TRBV28 | . | TGTGCCAGCAGCCAACCGGGACAGGAGAGAAGAAACACCATATATTTT | CASSQPGQERRNTIYF
TRBJ2-5 | TRBD1 | TRBV7-9 | few | TGTGCCAGCAGCCGGGACAGTAAAGAGACCCAGTACTTC | CASSRDSKETQYF
TRBJ1-1 | TRBD1 | TRBV19 | . | TGTGCCAGTAGTACCCGGGACAGGAACACTGAAGCTTTCTTT | CASSTRDRNTEAFF
TRBJ2-7 | TRBD2 | TRBV27 | . | TGTGCCAGCAGTTTACTCCCGGGAGGAGGAGAGCAGTACTTC | CASSLLPGGGEQYF
TRBJ2-2 | . | TRBV11-1 | . | TGTGCCAGCAGCCGAGACGGCGGGAACACCGGGGAGCTGTTTTTT | CASSRDGGNTGELFF
TRBJ2-1 | . | TRBV9 | . | TGTGCCAGCAGCGCGTCAGGGTCGGCTGAGCAGTTCTTC | CASSASGSAEQFF
TRBJ2-7 | . | TRBV19 | few | TGTGCCAGTAGTATGGAATGGGACAACCCTGGGTCCTACGAGCAGTACTTC | CASSMEWDNPGSYEQYF
TRBJ1-5 | TRBD1 | TRBV11-3 | many | TGTGCCAGCAGCTTAGACAGGGGGCAGCCCCAGCATTTT | CASSLDRGQPQHF
TRBJ2-2 | . | TRBV19 | . | TGTGCCAGCCTCCGGGAGCATAACACCGGGGAGCTGTTTTTT | CASLREHNTGELFF
TRBJ1-1 | . | TRBV9 | . | TGTGCCAGCAGCGTAGACCCCCTCGGGTCCACTGAAGCTTTCTTT | CASSVDPLGSTEAFF
TRBJ2-2 | . | TRBV25-1 | . | TGTGCCAGCAGACCGAACTGGGAGTTTACCGGGGAGCTGTTTTTT | CASRPNWEFTGELFF
TRBJ1-1 | . | TRBV10-3 | . | TGTGCCATCAGTGCTTTCATACCAGGGGAAGCTTTCTTT | CAISAFIPGEAFF
TRBJ2-1 | . | TRBV7-9 | . | TGTGCCAGCAGCCCACAAATCCGACATCACGAGCAGTTCTTC | CASSPQIRHHEQFF
TRBJ2-7 | . | TRBV13 | . | TGTGCCAGCAGCCCTCGGACACATTTCGAGCAGTACTTC | CASSPRTHFEQYF
TRBJ1-5 | . | TRBV28 | . | TGTGCCAGCAGTTTACCAGGGGTCAATCAGCCCCAGCATTTT | CASSLPGVNQPQHF
TRBJ1-4 | . | TRBV30 | . | TGTGCCTGGAGTGTAAAGGGGGTGAGTACTAATGAAAAACTGTTTTTT | CAWSVKGVSTNEKLFF
TRBJ1-3 | . | TRBV28 | . | TGTGCCAGCAGTTTACAGGGTCCCTCACCCTCCCCGAAGAGCTCTGGAAACACCATATATTTT | CASSLQGPSPSPKSSGNTIYF
TRBJ1-5 | . | TRBV27 | few | TGTGCCAGCAGTTTATCGGACAGTAGCAATCAGCCCCAGCATTTT | CASSLSDSSNQPQHF
TRBJ1-5 | . | TRBV19 | . | TGTGCCAGTAGTATAGCGACAGGCTCGTGGCAGCCCCAGCATTTT | CASSIATGSWQPQHF
TRBJ1-6 | . | TRBV27 | few | TGTGCCAGCAGTTCCTCGTTGACAGTAAGAGGATCACCCCTCCACTTT | CASSSSLTVRGSPLHF